The next 13 T cell receptor beta chains were all read from a single sample in a study of T cell responses to AZD1222 COVID-19 vaccine. Clones were read by immunoSEQ multiplex PCR, and TCRdb kept only the in-frame ones, dropping some. This table holds approximately 76,000 clones, under 95% found once. The sequencing used peripheral blood, collected on day 0 of MenACWY control vaccination. These receptors all come from an adult in good health.

The count of this clone is one. This chain links TRBV7-2 with TRBJ2-7; no clear D gene. This CDR3 is 13 amino acids long. V was cut by 4 bases and J by 5 bases, with 12 bases left in between. Germline CDR1 SGHTA, CDR2 FQGNSA. CDR3 sequence (DNA): TGTGCCAGCAGCTCAAGTGGGTGGAACGAGCAGTACTTC. This codes for CASSSSGWNEQYF.

The V call is TRBV5-5, the J call TRBJ2-5; 8 bases fit TRBD2. The germline V gene encodes CDR1 SGHKS and CDR2 YYEKEE (reference sequence). This CDR3 has 17 amino acids. After removal of 3 bases from V and 4 bases from J, the junction contained 14 bases not matched to a gene. In nucleotides, the CDR3 is TGTGCCAGCAGCTCAGGACCGGGAGGGCCGAGTTTAGAGACCCAGTACTTC. Translating it yields CASSSGPGGPSLETQYF.

The rearrangement uses TRBV5-1 and TRBJ2-1; possibly TRBD1 for D (6 bases). V was clipped by 0 bases and J by 6 bases, with 13 bases between them. This CDR3 has 15 amino acids. Germline V gives CDR1 SGHRS, CDR2 YFSETQ. The CDR3 loop reads CASSLAGIGGNEQFF. In DNA, the CDR3 is TGCGCCAGCAGCTTGGCGGGGATAGGGGGCAATGAGCAGTTCTTC.

The rearrangement links TRBV18 to TRBJ2-7; tentatively, D is TRBD1 (5 bases). Germline lookup yields CDR1 KGHSH and CDR2 LQKENI. V lost 5 bases and J 4 bases, leaving 15 bases between the germline ends. The CDR3 loop spans 14 amino acids. CDR3 DNA: TGTGCCAGCTCATTGGACACGACAACGTACGAGCAGTACTTC. It yields the protein CASSLDTTTYEQYF.

The gene calls are TRBV6-5 and TRBJ1-6; weak D call: TRBD1 (5 bases). The germline V gene encodes CDR1 MNHEY and CDR2 SVGAGI. There are 14 residues in the CDR3. Trimming removed 2 bases from V and 7 bases from J, with 9 bases in between. The CDR3 spells CASSYGGGNSPLHF. CDR3 in DNA: TGTGCCAGCAGTTACGGCGGGGGAAATTCACCCCTCCACTTT.

Comments on this clone: This sample also contains other DNA sequences that code for the same CDR3. CDR3 sequence reads: CASSGLAGLREQFF. CDR3 DNA sequence: TGTGCCAGCAGTGGACTAGCGGGGTTACGCGAGCAGTTCTTC. This chain links TRBV28 with TRBJ2-1, with 12 bases lining up with TRBD2. The J segment lost 10 bases and the V segment lost 5 bases, leaving 6 bases of the junction unmatched. The CDR3 sequence is 14 residues long. Germline CDR1 is MDHEN and CDR2 is SYDVKM. Together with reference TRBV28 and TRBJ2-1, the CDR3 gives the full variable domain: DVKVTQSSRYLVKRTGEKVFLECVQDMDHENMFWYRQDPGLGLRLIYFSYDVKMKEKGDIPEGYSVSREKKERFSLILESASTNQTSMYLCASSGLAGLREQFFGPGTRLTVL.

This clone has only one observation. V and J are TRBV6-5 and TRBJ1-1; no firm D call. The CDR3 spans 13 residues. From germline, CDR1 is MNHEY and CDR2 SVGAGI. V was shortened by 7 bases and J by 1 base, with 10 bases between the two germline ends. CDR3 loop: CASIPEWNTEAFF. DNA for the CDR3: TGTGCCAGCATCCCCGAATGGAACACTGAAGCTTTCTTT.

J is TRBJ1-3 and V is TRBV6-1, with D unclear. CDR1 is MNHNS, CDR2 SASEGT, per germline. The CDR3 runs 15 residues. Trimming took 0 bases from V and 1 from J, leaving 7 bases between them. The CDR3 protein is CASSEARSSGNTIYF. DNA for the CDR3: TGTGCCAGCAGTGAAGCGCGGTCATCTGGAAACACCATATATTTT.

The genes are TRBV11-2 and TRBJ2-3; D uncertain. The CDR3 runs 15 residues. The V gene lost 1 base and the J gene lost 1 base, with 9 bases spanning the gap. Germline V gene sequence: CDR1 SGHAT, CDR2 FQNNGV. The CDR3, as DNA: TGTGCCAGCAGCTTAGTACCCAGCGGCACAGATACGCAGTATTTT. Protein sequence: CASSLVPSGTDTQYF.

The V call is TRBV4-1, the J call TRBJ2-1; 8 bases map to TRBD2. The CDR3 runs 19 residues. Germline CDR1 and CDR2: MGHRA and YSYEKL. V shed 0 bases, J shed 0 bases, and the junction held 10 bases outside the gene matches. The DNA for the CDR3 is TGCGCCAGCAGCCAAGATCTAGTGGGTAGCGGGATCTCCTACAATGAGCAGTTCTTC. Protein product: CASSQDLVGSGISYNEQFF.

This clone is deemed large. This chain uses TRBV19 with TRBJ2-1; TRBD2 aligns across 8 bases. There are 15 residues in the CDR3. V lost 1 base to trimming and J lost 8 bases; unmatched junction nucleotides: 7. The germline V gene encodes CDR1 LNHDA and CDR2 SQIVND (reference sequence). The CDR3: CASSIVSSGVHEQFF. The CDR3 DNA sequence: TGTGCCAGTAGTATAGTAAGTAGCGGGGTCCATGAGCAGTTCTTC.

The V call is TRBV20-1, the J call TRBJ1-2, with TRBD1 matching over 7 bases. The V and J ends lost 3 bases and 7 bases, in that order; junction bases with no gene match: 2. This CDR3 comprises 11 residues. Germline lookup yields CDR1 DFQATT and CDR2 SNEGSKA (reference sequence). The CDR3 region is CSARQGGGYTF. The DNA for the CDR3 is TGCAGTGCTAGGCAGGGGGGTGGCTACACCTTC.

This rearrangement joins TRBV27 to TRBJ1-6; a possible D gene is TRBD1 (5 bases). The CDR3 covers 14 residues. Germline-derived CDR1 and CDR2 are MNHEY and SMNVEV (reference sequence). V shed 5 bases and J shed 13 bases, with 18 bases lying between them. The CDR3 DNA reads as TGTGCCAGCAGTGGCTTACTAAGGGGAGGGCCCCTCCACTTT. The encoded protein is CASSGLLRGGPLHF.